Sequencing of this T cell receptor (beta chain) was carried out in a study of response to subunit inactivated influenza vaccine. This CDR3 has 15 amino acids. Germline assignment: CDR1 SGHRS and CDR2 YFSETQ. TCRdb called the RT-PCR reads again in MiXCR, with one record for every CDR3 protein. Counted here are 500,000 to 600,000 distinct CDR3 sequences, approximately 10% occurring once; the ten biggest clones make up 10%. The study's findings and limits: T cells newly recruited by each seasonal influenza vaccination are few, the authors suggested.

Points on this clonotype: Antigen: not known. At one end the junction does not follow the germline gene, possibly because of a read error.

This sequence joins TRBV5-1 and TRBJ2-7; 7 bases fit TRBD2. This receptor was obtained from a man between 50 and 59 years old who received an inactivated influenza vaccine. Sequences were derived from PBMCs from blood, sampled on the day of vaccination. CDR3 residues: CACSDFGLEEYEQYF. The CDR3 nucleotides are TGCGCCTGCAGCGACTTCGGACTAGAGGAGTACGAGCAGTACTTC.